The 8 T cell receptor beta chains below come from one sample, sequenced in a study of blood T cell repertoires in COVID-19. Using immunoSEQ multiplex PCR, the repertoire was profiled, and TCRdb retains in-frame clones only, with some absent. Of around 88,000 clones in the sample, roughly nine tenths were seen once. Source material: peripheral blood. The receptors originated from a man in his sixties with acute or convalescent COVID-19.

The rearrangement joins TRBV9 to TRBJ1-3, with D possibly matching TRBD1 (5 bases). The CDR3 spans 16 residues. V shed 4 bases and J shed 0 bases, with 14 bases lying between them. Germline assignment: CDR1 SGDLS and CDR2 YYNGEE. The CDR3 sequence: CASSPGGGLSGNTIYF. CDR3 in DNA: TGTGCCAGCAGCCCCGGGGGAGGTCTCTCTGGAAACACCATATATTTT.

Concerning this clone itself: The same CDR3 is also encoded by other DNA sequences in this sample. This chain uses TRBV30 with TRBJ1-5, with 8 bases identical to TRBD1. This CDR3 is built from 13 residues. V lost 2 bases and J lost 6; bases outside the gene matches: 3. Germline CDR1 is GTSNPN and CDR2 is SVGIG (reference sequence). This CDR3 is CAWSQGAGQPQHF. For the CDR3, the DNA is TGTGCCTGGAGTCAGGGGGCGGGTCAGCCCCAGCATTTT.

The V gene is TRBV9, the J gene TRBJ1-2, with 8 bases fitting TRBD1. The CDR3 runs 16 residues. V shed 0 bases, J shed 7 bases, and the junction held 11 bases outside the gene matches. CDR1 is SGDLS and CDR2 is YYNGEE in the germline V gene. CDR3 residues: CASSVGPGGTPAGYTF. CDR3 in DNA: TGTGCCAGCAGCGTAGGACCAGGGGGCACCCCTGCTGGCTACACCTTC.

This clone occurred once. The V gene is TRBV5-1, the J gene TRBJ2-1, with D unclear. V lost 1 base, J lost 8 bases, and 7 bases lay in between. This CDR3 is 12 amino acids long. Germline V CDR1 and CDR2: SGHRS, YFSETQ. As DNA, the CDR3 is TGCGCCAGCAGCTTGAGGAGCGATGAGCAGTTCTTC. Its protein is CASSLRSDEQFF.

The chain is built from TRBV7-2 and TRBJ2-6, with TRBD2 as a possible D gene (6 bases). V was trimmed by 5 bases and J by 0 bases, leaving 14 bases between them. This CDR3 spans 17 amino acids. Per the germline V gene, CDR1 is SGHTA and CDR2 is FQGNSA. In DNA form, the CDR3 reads TGTGCCAGCAGCCCCGCCCGGGGGACCTCTGGGGCCAACGTCCTGACTTTC. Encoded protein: CASSPARGTSGANVLTF.

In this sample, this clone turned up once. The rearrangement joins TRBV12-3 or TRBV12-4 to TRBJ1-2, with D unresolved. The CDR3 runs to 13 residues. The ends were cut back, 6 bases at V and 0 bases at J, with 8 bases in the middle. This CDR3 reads CASSPYSNYGYTF. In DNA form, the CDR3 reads TGTGCCAGCAGCCCGTACTCTAACTATGGCTACACCTTC.

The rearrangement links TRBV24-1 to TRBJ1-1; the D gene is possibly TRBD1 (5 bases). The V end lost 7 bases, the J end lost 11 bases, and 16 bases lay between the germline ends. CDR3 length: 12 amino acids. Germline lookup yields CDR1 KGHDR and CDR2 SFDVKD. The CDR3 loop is CATRDLGGEAFF. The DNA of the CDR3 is TGTGCCACCAGGGACTTGGGAGGGGAGGCTTTCTTT.

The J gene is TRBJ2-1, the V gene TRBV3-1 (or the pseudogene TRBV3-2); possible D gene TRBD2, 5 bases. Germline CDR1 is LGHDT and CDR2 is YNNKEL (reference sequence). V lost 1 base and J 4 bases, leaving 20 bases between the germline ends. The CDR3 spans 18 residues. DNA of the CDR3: TGTGCCAGCAGCCAAGTTCTCGCGCTAGAAGCGGCGTACAATGAGCAGTTCTTC. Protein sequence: CASSQVLALEAAYNEQFF.